These T cell receptor beta chains were read from a single sample in a study of cytomegalovirus exposure and HLA in healthy donors. Sequenced by immunoSEQ multiplex PCR; TCRdb stores in-frame clones only, minus some. This table holds about 190,000 clones, 77% found once. Sequencing input: PBMCs. The receptor source for this set is a woman in her 30s in good health and CMV-seropositive. CDR3s include the opening cysteine and the closing phenylalanine or tryptophan. The D gene is left open where the match is weak. Only some rows state a clone size, as once, few, many or a class for expanded clones.

TRBD2 | TRBJ2-1 | . | TRBV11-3 | CASSLTGTSGNEQFF | TGTGCCAGCAGCTTAACCGGGACTAGCGGTAATGAGCAGTTCTTC
TRBD1 | TRBJ2-7 | . | TRBV6-6 | CASLRDRGDYEQYF | TGTGCCAGCCTACGGGACAGGGGGGACTACGAGCAGTACTTC
. | TRBJ2-6 | . | TRBV19 | CASSIQGIGANVLTF | TGTGCCAGTAGTATACAGGGTATAGGGGCCAACGTCCTGACTTTC
. | TRBJ2-7 | . | TRBV5-1 | CASSLDGSSYEQYF | TGCGCCAGCAGCTTGGATGGGAGCTCCTACGAGCAGTACTTC
. | TRBJ1-1 | few | TRBV5-4 | CASSLDAGNTEAFF | TGTGCCAGCAGCTTGGACGCAGGGAACACTGAAGCTTTCTTT
. | TRBJ2-3 | . | TRBV30 | CAWSVGGTDTQYF | TGTGCCTGGAGTGTAGGCGGGACAGATACGCAGTATTTT
TRBD1 | TRBJ2-7 | . | TRBV29-1 | CSVVRQGPFGEQYF | TGCAGCGTTGTGAGACAGGGGCCTTTTGGGGAGCAGTACTTC
. | TRBJ1-4 | . | TRBV6-5 | CASTESGATNEKLFF | TGTGCCAGCACCGAATCGGGTGCAACTAATGAAAAACTGTTTTTT
TRBD1 | TRBJ1-2 | once | TRBV30 | CAWALSGTGFNGGYTF | TGTGCCTGGGCTCTCTCCGGGACAGGGTTTAATGGGGGCTACACCTTC
TRBD1 | TRBJ1-6 | once | TRBV23-1 | CASSPRLTGGTSNSPLHF | TGCGCCAGCAGTCCCAGGCTGACAGGGGGTACGAGTAATTCACCCCTCCACTTT
TRBD1 | TRBJ1-2 | once | TRBV6-4 | CASSPGTGYLTF | TGTGCCAGCAGTCCCGGGACAGGCTATCTCACCTTC
TRBD2 | TRBJ2-7 | . | TRBV7-3 | CASSWTSGGGYEQYF | TGTGCCAGCAGCTGGACTAGCGGGGGCGGCTACGAGCAGTACTTC
. | TRBJ1-4 | . | TRBV9 | CASSERQTATNEKLFF | TGTGCCAGCAGCGAGCGACAGACTGCAACTAATGAAAAACTGTTTTTT
TRBD1 | TRBJ1-1 | . | TRBV7-3 | CASSLGRGITEAFF | TGTGCCAGCAGCTTGGGCAGGGGGATAACTGAAGCTTTCTTT
TRBD1 | TRBJ1-1 | once | TRBV25-1 | CASSESQGTGDTEAFF | TGTGCCAGCAGTGAATCTCAGGGGACAGGGGACACTGAAGCTTTCTTT
TRBD1 | TRBJ1-2 | . | TRBV18 | CASSPGTENGYTF | TGTGCCAGCTCACCAGGGACAGAGAATGGCTACACCTTC
. | TRBJ2-7 | few | TRBV7-2 | CASSWGPTPSYEQYF | TGTGCCAGCAGCTGGGGCCCCACCCCCTCCTACGAGCAGTACTTC
. | TRBJ1-5 | . | TRBV28 | CASRVGGDSNQPQHF | TGTGCCAGCAGGGTGGGGGGGGATAGCAATCAGCCCCAGCATTTT
. | TRBJ2-7 | . | TRBV5-4 | CASSFPGQYEQYF | TGTGCCAGCAGCTTCCCCGGACAGTACGAGCAGTACTTC
TRBD2 | TRBJ2-7 | few | TRBV5-1 | CASSLSSGRVSYEQYF | TGCGCCAGCAGTCTCTCTAGCGGGAGAGTCTCCTACGAGCAGTACTTC
TRBD1 | TRBJ2-5 | . | TRBV7-9 | CASSLGDRGPQETQYF | TGTGCCAGCAGCCTTGGGGACAGGGGACCCCAAGAGACCCAGTACTTC
TRBD1 | TRBJ1-5 | . | TRBV6-5 | CASRGQGVGQPQHF | TGTGCCAGCAGGGGACAGGGGGTAGGTCAGCCCCAGCATTTT
TRBD2 | TRBJ2-1 | . | TRBV28 | CASSFGTSGVNEQFF | TGTGCCAGCAGTTTCGGGACTAGCGGAGTCAATGAGCAGTTCTTC
. | TRBJ1-6 | . | TRBV5-1 | CASSLDALGRDSPLHF | TGCGCCAGCAGCTTGGATGCCCTGGGGAGGGATTCACCCCTCCACTTT
. | TRBJ1-2 | . | TRBV19 | CASSPQGFYGYTF | TGTGCCAGTAGTCCCCAGGGGTTCTATGGCTACACCTTC
TRBD1 | TRBJ1-1 | . | TRBV7-9 | CASSPGQALRDTEAFF | TGTGCCAGCAGCCCAGGACAGGCCCTGAGGGACACTGAAGCTTTCTTT
. | TRBJ1-5 | few | TRBV28 | CASLGAPSGNQPQHF | TGTGCCAGCCTTGGAGCTCCGTCGGGGAATCAGCCCCAGCATTTT
. | TRBJ1-1 | . | TRBV18 | CASSPKQDGVTEAFF | TGTGCCAGCTCACCCAAACAGGATGGGGTCACTGAAGCTTTCTTT
TRBD2 | TRBJ2-3 | . | TRBV7-3 | CASSLRLAGPDTQYF | TGTGCCAGCAGCTTGCGACTAGCGGGACCAGATACGCAGTATTTT
TRBD2 | TRBJ2-2 | . | TRBV29-1 | CSVLGLAGSAGELFF | TGCAGCGTATTGGGACTAGCGGGTTCGGCCGGGGAGCTGTTTTTT
. | TRBJ1-4 | . | TRBV5-1 | CASSLQGATNEKLFF | TGCGCCAGCAGCTTGCAAGGGGCGACTAATGAAAAACTGTTTTTT
. | TRBJ1-3 | once | TRBV7-9 | CASSFQTGSGNTIYF | TGTGCCAGCAGCTTTCAGACAGGCTCTGGAAACACCATATATTTT
. | TRBJ1-2 | once | TRBV28 | CASRRQQGTYGYTF | TGTGCCAGCAGGAGACAGCAGGGAACCTATGGCTACACCTTC
. | TRBJ1-2 | . | TRBV2 | CASRNSDGRGGYTF | TGTGCCAGCAGGAATTCGGACGGGAGGGGTGGCTACACCTTC
. | TRBJ1-5 | . | TRBV28 | CASTRVWSNQPQHF | TGTGCCAGCACCCGGGTCTGGAGCAATCAGCCCCAGCATTTT
TRBD1 | TRBJ2-4 | . | TRBV30 | CAWKRKGDRGRNIQYF | TGTGCCTGGAAGAGGAAGGGTGACAGGGGAAGAAACATTCAGTACTTC
. | TRBJ2-5 | . | TRBV7-9 | CASSPHGGQETQYF | TGTGCCAGCAGCCCCCATGGGGGGCAAGAGACCCAGTACTTC
. | TRBJ2-1 | few | TRBV30 | CAWSVKRSYSPYNEQFF | TGTGCCTGGAGTGTTAAAAGGTCCTACAGCCCCTACAATGAGCAGTTCTTC
TRBD1 | TRBJ2-7 | . | TRBV28 | CASRRTGDYEQYF | TGTGCCAGCAGAAGGACAGGTGATTACGAGCAGTACTTC
. | TRBJ1-1 | . | TRBV18 | CASSPIQGLTEAFF | TGTGCCAGCTCACCGATACAGGGCTTAACTGAAGCTTTCTTT
. | TRBJ1-1 | . | TRBV4-3 | CASSQNTGPATEAFF | TGCGCCAGCAGCCAGAATACAGGGCCGGCCACTGAAGCTTTCTTT